This TCR beta chain originates from a study of technical replicates of blood from a few donors. Produced via immunoSEQ multiplex PCR; TCRdb's table is partial and in-frame only. The table lists fewer than 70,000 clones, about 93% of them singletons. The CDR3 runs 13 residues. The V gene's germline CDR1 is SGHAT and CDR2 FQNNGV. Trimming stripped 6 bases from V and 4 bases from J, with 10 bases between. The TCR was taken from a human donor in good health. The sample taken for sequencing was T cells isolated from PBMCs. This chain uses TRBV11-2 with TRBJ2-1, with no clear D. CDR3 residues: CASSGPEYNEQFF. The CDR3, as DNA: TGTGCCAGCAGTGGGCCGGAATACAATGAGCAGTTCTTC.